Listed below are T cell receptor beta chains from one sample, sequenced in a study of low-dose radiotherapy and immunotherapy resistance in tumors. TCRdb processed the reads anew with MiXCR; each CDR3 protein has one entry. Of some 82,000 distinct CDR3 sequences in the sample, approximately 20% were seen once. The material was PBMCs, obtained before treatment. The source of these receptors is a male donor with prostate cancer. The CDR3 runs from the conserved cysteine through the conserved F or W. D genes are given only for firm matches. The listing skips clone size in some rows; elsewhere it reads once, few, many or a size class.

len,d_gene,v_gene,j_gene,abundance,CDR3nt,CDR3aa
17,TRBD2,TRBV6-2/TRBV6-3,TRBJ2-2,.,TGTGCCAGCAGCCGTCTAGCGGGGGGGCCGAACACCGGGGAGCTGTTTTTT,CASSRLAGGPNTGELFF
16,.,TRBV4-1,TRBJ2-3,many,TGCGCCAGCAGCCAAGAAAAGCGCGGGGGCACAGATACGCAGTATTTT,CASSQEKRGGTDTQYF
16,TRBD2,TRBV7-2,TRBJ2-1,many,TGTGCCAGCAGCCCCGGACTAGCGGGGGGGAACAATGAGCAGTTCTTC,CASSPGLAGGNNEQFF
13,.,TRBV5-6,TRBJ2-1,many,TGTGCCAGCAGCTTTTCCGGTCGGGTTGAGCAGTTCTTC,CASSFSGRVEQFF
14,TRBD2,TRBV6-6,TRBJ2-1,many,TGTGCCAGCAACGGACTAGCGGGAGGCAATGAGCAGTTCTTC,CASNGLAGGNEQFF
16,TRBD1,TRBV28,TRBJ2-7,many,TGTGCCAGCAGTTTTCGCCAGGGGGCCGTCTCCCACGAGCAGTACTTC,CASSFRQGAVSHEQYF
14,.,TRBV4-2,TRBJ2-7,many,TGTGCCAGCAGCCAAGGACAGTTCTCCTACGAGCAGTACTTC,CASSQGQFSYEQYF
14,TRBD1,TRBV18,TRBJ2-7,many,TGTGCCAGCTCTCCTAGGACAGGGGTCGGCGAGCAGTACTTC,CASSPRTGVGEQYF
15,TRBD1,TRBV5-1,TRBJ1-6,many,TGCGCCAGCAGCGCCGACAGGGGAGCGAATTCACCCCTCCACTTT,CASSADRGANSPLHF
16,TRBD2,TRBV2,TRBJ2-7,many,TGTGCCAGCAGTGAGGGAAGGTCACTAGCGGACTACGAGCAGTACTTC,CASSEGRSLADYEQYF
15,.,TRBV5-1,TRBJ2-2,many,TGCGCCAGCAGCTTGCAAGGACGAGACACCGGGGAGCTGTTTTTT,CASSLQGRDTGELFF
15,.,TRBV2,TRBJ2-1,.,TGTGCCAGCCGATCGGCCCGGATCTCCTACAATGAGCAGTTCTTC,CASRSARISYNEQFF
19,TRBD2,TRBV13,TRBJ2-1,.,TGTGCCAGCAGCCTCCCGGGTGGGGGTACTAGCGGGAGGGAGGATGAGCAGTTCTTC,CASSLPGGGTSGREDEQFF
13,.,TRBV29-1,TRBJ1-1,many,TGCAGCGTTGTGGGACACACGAACACTGAAGCTTTCTTT,CSVVGHTNTEAFF
18,TRBD2,TRBV19,TRBJ2-7,many,TGTGCCAGTAGTATAGACGCCGCCCTAGGCGGGGGGATGTACGAGCAGTACTTC,CASSIDAALGGGMYEQYF
16,TRBD2,TRBV6-2/TRBV6-3,TRBJ2-2,many,TGTGCCAGCAGTCTCCTGGGACTAGCGGGAGTCGGGGAGCTGTTTTTT,CASSLLGLAGVGELFF
11,.,TRBV12-3/TRBV12-4,TRBJ1-1,many,TGTGCCAGCAGTAGAACAGGAGAAGCTTTCTTT,CASSRTGEAFF
15,.,TRBV27,TRBJ2-7,many,TGTGCCAGCAGTCCGAGAGCATCCGACCCCTACGAGCAGTACTTC,CASSPRASDPYEQYF
14,TRBD1,TRBV12-3/TRBV12-4,TRBJ1-4,many,TGTGCCAGCAGTGCTTCGGGACAGGGTAGAAAACTGTTTTTT,CASSASGQGRKLFF
13,.,TRBV2,TRBJ1-6,.,TGTGCCAGCACGGGCAGAGATAATTCACCCCTCCACTTT,CASTGRDNSPLHF
15,.,TRBV29-1,TRBJ2-3,many,TGCAGCGTTGTAGCTTTTTCACAGCCCACAGATACGCAGTATTTT,CSVVAFSQPTDTQYF
13,.,TRBV12-3/TRBV12-4,TRBJ1-2,many,TGTGCCAGCACCCTGGACAAGTTCTATGGCTACACCTTC,CASTLDKFYGYTF
14,.,TRBV11-3,TRBJ2-3,many,TGTGCCAGCAGCTTGTCCGGGGTCACAGATACGCAGTATTTT,CASSLSGVTDTQYF
14,.,TRBV27,TRBJ2-7,.,TGTGCCAGCAATCCTACCGGGAGCTCCTACGAGCAGTACTTC,CASNPTGSSYEQYF
14,TRBD1,TRBV19,TRBJ1-1,many,TGTGCCAGTAGTATTTCAGGGGGAGAAACTGAAGCTTTCTTT,CASSISGGETEAFF
11,.,TRBV6-2/TRBV6-3,TRBJ2-7,many,TGTGCCAGCAGTTACGTCCACGAGCAGTACTTC,CASSYVHEQYF
14,TRBD2,TRBV19,TRBJ2-1,many,TGTGCCAGTAGTATGGGCGGGGGAAACAATGAGCAGTTCTTC,CASSMGGGNNEQFF
16,TRBD1,TRBV3-1,TRBJ1-2,many,TGTGCCAGCAGCCAGAACGCCGGGACAGGGGTCTATGGCTACACCTTC,CASSQNAGTGVYGYTF
14,.,TRBV5-1,TRBJ2-3,many,TGCGCCAGCAGCTTGGCGGCTGGAACAGATACGCAGTATTTT,CASSLAAGTDTQYF
19,TRBD2,TRBV4-2,TRBJ2-1,many,TGTGCCAGCAGCCAACCGGGGACTAGCGGGGGATCAGCCTACAATGAGCAGTTCTTC,CASSQPGTSGGSAYNEQFF
12,.,TRBV25-1,TRBJ2-3,.,TGTGCCAGCAGTGTCAGCACAGATACGCAGTATTTT,CASSVSTDTQYF
13,TRBD1,TRBV6-2/TRBV6-3,TRBJ1-2,many,TGTGCCAGCAGCTCGGGACAGCACTATGGCTACACCTTC,CASSSGQHYGYTF
17,TRBD1,TRBV4-1,TRBJ2-1,many,TGCGCCAGCAGCCAAACTCCCACGCCGGGACAGGGCGATGAGCAGTTCTTC,CASSQTPTPGQGDEQFF
15,.,TRBV7-2,TRBJ2-5,many,TGTGCCAGCAGCTTAGCGCCAGGGTCCCAAGAGACCCAGTACTTC,CASSLAPGSQETQYF
16,.,TRBV6-8,TRBJ2-3,many,TGTGCCAGCAGTTACGGGACTGTGGGGGTCACAGATACGCAGTATTTT,CASSYGTVGVTDTQYF
13,.,TRBV7-2,TRBJ2-7,many,TGTGCCAGCGGGACTGCGTTTTTGCGCGAGCAGTACTTC,CASGTAFLREQYF
14,TRBD1,TRBV20-1,TRBJ2-2,many,TGCAGTGCTTTAGGACAGGTTAACACCGGGGAGCTGTTTTTT,CSALGQVNTGELFF
14,TRBD1,TRBV5-1,TRBJ2-1,few,TGCGCCAGCAGCTCGGACAGGGTTGGCAATGAGCAGTTCTTC,CASSSDRVGNEQFF
14,.,TRBV18,TRBJ2-7,many,TGTGCCAGCTCACCAGACGCCAGCTCCTACGAGCAGTACTTC,CASSPDASSYEQYF
14,.,TRBV7-2,TRBJ2-3,many,TGTGCCAGCAGCCGAGGTCGGGGCCCAGATACGCAGTATTTT,CASSRGRGPDTQYF
20,TRBD2,TRBV6-1,TRBJ2-1,many,TGTGCCAGCAGTGAACCCCCGGGACTAGCGGGAGGTTTCTATTACAATGAGCAGTTCTTC,CASSEPPGLAGGFYYNEQFF
14,TRBD1,TRBV7-2,TRBJ1-2,many,TGTGCCAGCAGCTTAGGCTGGACAGGAGTTGGCTACACCTTC,CASSLGWTGVGYTF
17,TRBD1,TRBV6-1,TRBJ2-5,.,TGTGCCAGCAGTGAAGCAGCCGGGACAGGGAATGGCGAGACCCAGTACTTC,CASSEAAGTGNGETQYF
12,.,TRBV10-3,TRBJ1-2,.,TGTGCCACCCGAGGTACAGACTATGGCTACACCTTC,CATRGTDYGYTF
14,.,TRBV15,TRBJ2-2,many,TGTGCCACCAGCGGGGACATAGGGACCGGGGAGCTGTTTTTT,CATSGDIGTGELFF
16,TRBD2,TRBV20-1,TRBJ2-3,many,TGCAGTGCCGAGGGGCTAGCGGGGAGAGCCACAGATACGCAGTATTTT,CSAEGLAGRATDTQYF
12,TRBD2,TRBV20-1,TRBJ2-1,.,TGCAGTGCAGCGGGGTTCTACAATGAGCAGTTCTTC,CSAAGFYNEQFF
13,.,TRBV3-1,TRBJ1-1,many,TGTGCCAGCGTCGTCAGGGGCGGCACTGAAGCTTTCTTT,CASVVRGGTEAFF